Listed below are T cell receptor beta chains from one sample, sequenced in a study of blood T cell repertoires in COVID-19. Only in-frame clones appear in the TCRdb table, and some are missing; sequencing was by immunoSEQ multiplex PCR. Of about 220,000 clones in the sample, about four fifths were seen once. Sequences were obtained from peripheral blood. These receptor sequences come from a woman aged 25 to 39 who had recovered from COVID-19. Both conserved end residues are part of each CDR3. The D gene is left open where the match is weak. Expanded clones get a size class; other rows say once, few or many, or leave the size out.

CDR3 | DNA | size | D | J | V
CASSWSSPLHF | TGTGCCAGCAGCTGGAGTTCACCCCTCCACTTT | . | . | TRBJ1-6 | TRBV7-9
CASSLEDYEETQYF | TGTGCCAGCAGCTTAGAGGACTACGAAGAGACCCAGTACTTC | . | . | TRBJ2-5 | TRBV11-2
CASSSQRLAKREQYF | TGTGCCAGCAGTTCTCAAAGACTAGCAAAGCGCGAGCAGTACTTC | once | TRBD2 | TRBJ2-7 | TRBV28
CAWSQGTGELFF | TGTGCCTGGAGCCAGGGGACCGGGGAGCTGTTTTTT | once | . | TRBJ2-2 | TRBV30
CAISAGTGGFQPQHF | TGTGCCATCAGTGCCGGGACAGGGGGGTTTCAGCCCCAGCATTTT | . | TRBD1 | TRBJ1-5 | TRBV10-3
CASSLEGVGEKLFF | TGCGCCAGCAGCTTAGAGGGGGTTGGTGAAAAACTGTTTTTT | few | . | TRBJ1-4 | TRBV5-1
CASTPRGQNNSPLHF | TGTGCCAGCACCCCGCGGGGACAGAATAATTCACCCCTCCACTTT | . | TRBD1 | TRBJ1-6 | TRBV6-1
CASRYRRVGHYEQYF | TGTGCCAGCAGATACCGGCGGGTAGGTCATTACGAGCAGTACTTC | . | . | TRBJ2-7 | TRBV6-5
CASTPNRGMADTQYF | TGTGCCAGTACCCCAAACAGGGGGATGGCAGATACGCAGTATTTT | . | TRBD1 | TRBJ2-3 | TRBV19
CATSLDLAGLQETQYF | TGTGCCACCAGCTTAGACTTAGCGGGCTTACAAGAGACCCAGTACTTC | . | TRBD2 | TRBJ2-5 | TRBV15
CSASEGQGIGYTF | TGCAGTGCTAGTGAGGGACAGGGGATAGGCTACACCTTC | once | TRBD1 | TRBJ1-2 | TRBV20-1
CASSTGGSNQPQHF | TGCGCCAGCAGCACGGGGGGAAGCAATCAGCCCCAGCATTTT | . | . | TRBJ1-5 | TRBV5-1
CASSFFKSGTGIGQPQHF | TGTGCCAGCAGTTTCTTCAAGTCCGGGACAGGGATTGGGCAGCCCCAGCATTTT | once | TRBD1 | TRBJ1-5 | TRBV28
CSVEAQGPNTEAFF | TGCAGCGTTGAAGCACAGGGACCGAACACTGAAGCTTTCTTT | . | . | TRBJ1-1 | TRBV29-1
CASSLDPVWGGPFYNEQFF | TGTGCCAGCAGCTTAGATCCCGTCTGGGGGGGACCCTTCTACAATGAGCAGTTCTTC | medium-sized | TRBD2 | TRBJ2-1 | TRBV7-8
CASSPSDRAYGYTF | TGTGCCAGTAGTCCGAGCGACAGGGCGTATGGCTACACCTTC | . | TRBD1 | TRBJ1-2 | TRBV19
CASTRYEQYF | TGTGCCAGCACCCGCTACGAGCAGTACTTC | . | . | TRBJ2-7 | TRBV27
CASSHGQGFPSGANVLTF | TGTGCCAGCAGCCACGGACAGGGGTTTCCCTCTGGGGCCAACGTCCTGACTTTC | . | TRBD1 | TRBJ2-6 | TRBV7-3
CASSPQMTGVNEKLFF | TGTGCCAGCAGCCCCCAGATGACAGGGGTCAATGAAAAACTGTTTTTT | . | TRBD1 | TRBJ1-4 | TRBV7-6
CASGFLAGRNTGELFF | TGTGCTAGTGGTTTCCTAGCGGGCCGGAACACCGGGGAGCTGTTTTTT | . | TRBD2 | TRBJ2-2 | TRBV12-5
CASSLYKGQENTEAFF | TGTGCCAGCAGCTTGTATAAAGGACAGGAAAACACTGAAGCTTTCTTT | . | TRBD1 | TRBJ1-1 | TRBV5-5
CASSIGPGTSANTGELFF | TGTGCCAGTAGTATAGGCCCCGGGACTAGCGCGAACACCGGGGAGCTGTTTTTT | . | TRBD2 | TRBJ2-2 | TRBV19
CATSRDQVPRTDTQYF | TGTGCCACCAGCAGAGATCAGGTCCCTCGCACAGATACGCAGTATTTT | . | . | TRBJ2-3 | TRBV15
CASSLGGSGNQPQHF | TGCGCCAGCAGCTTGGGGGGGAGCGGGAATCAGCCCCAGCATTTT | . | . | TRBJ1-5 | TRBV5-1
CASSPWGLANQEQYF | TGTGCCAGCAGTCCCTGGGGACTAGCAAACCAGGAGCAGTACTTC | once | TRBD2 | TRBJ2-7 | TRBV27
CASSYHRGAGTEAFF | TGTGCCAGCAGTTACCACCGGGGGGCAGGAACTGAAGCTTTCTTT | . | . | TRBJ1-1 | TRBV6-5
CASSLAGLAGTYEQYF | TGTGCCAGCAGTTTAGCGGGACTAGCGGGCACCTACGAGCAGTACTTC | . | TRBD2 | TRBJ2-7 | TRBV28
CATSVLNGSGSYNEQFF | TGTGCCACCAGTGTCCTAAACGGATCAGGTAGCTACAATGAGCAGTTCTTC | . | . | TRBJ2-1 | TRBV24-1
CASVVPGELFF | TGTGCCAGCGTAGTCCCCGGGGAGCTGTTTTTT | . | . | TRBJ2-2 | TRBV2
CASSLGQLSGLAGGMYEQFF | TGTGCCAGCAGCTTGGGACAGCTCTCGGGACTAGCGGGAGGGATGTATGAGCAGTTCTTC | . | TRBD2 | TRBJ2-1 | TRBV5-5
CASSPWTSDRGYGYTF | TGTGCCAGCAGCCCATGGACCTCGGACAGAGGTTATGGCTACACCTTC | . | . | TRBJ1-2 | TRBV14
CAWSRSDTEAFF | TGTGCCTGGAGTCGGAGCGACACTGAAGCTTTCTTT | . | . | TRBJ1-1 | TRBV30
CASTRDRVEQYF | TGTGCCAGCACCCGGGACAGGGTAGAGCAGTACTTC | . | TRBD1 | TRBJ2-7 | TRBV6-5
CASSLEDSGQPQHF | TGTGCCAGCAGCTTAGAAGACTCGGGGCAGCCCCAGCATTTT | few | . | TRBJ1-5 | TRBV11-2
CASSQEGPLAGGGTDTQYF | TGCGCCAGCAGCCAAGAGGGTCCGCTAGCGGGAGGAGGCACAGATACGCAGTATTTT | . | TRBD2 | TRBJ2-3 | TRBV4-1
CATSDWGREQYF | TGTGCCACCAGTGATTGGGGGAGGGAGCAGTACTTC | . | . | TRBJ2-7 | TRBV24-1
CASSSDGRFNQPQHF | TGCGCCAGCAGCTCGGATGGCAGGTTCAATCAGCCCCAGCATTTT | many | . | TRBJ1-5 | TRBV5-1
CSVYSRDRTTGELFF | TGCAGCGTTTATTCCCGGGACAGGACCACCGGGGAGCTGTTTTTT | . | TRBD1 | TRBJ2-2 | TRBV29-1
CASSLSQGWYTEAFF | TGTGCCAGCAGTTTATCCCAGGGTTGGTACACTGAAGCTTTCTTT | . | . | TRBJ1-1 | TRBV28
CASSVAFGTSGRETQYF | TGTGCCAGCAGCGTAGCCTTTGGGACTAGCGGGAGAGAGACCCAGTACTTC | few | TRBD2 | TRBJ2-5 | TRBV9
CASSLSVREQYF | TGTGCCAGCAGTTTATCGGTGCGTGAGCAGTACTTC | . | . | TRBJ2-7 | TRBV28
CAWSGTSLWGNQPQHF | TGTGCCTGGAGTGGGACTAGCCTTTGGGGCAATCAGCCCCAGCATTTT | few | . | TRBJ1-5 | TRBV30
CASSYLGGIQYF | TGTGCCAGCAGTTACTTAGGGGGAATTCAGTACTTC | few | . | TRBJ2-4 | TRBV6-5
CASSLFSTSGRAIHNEQFF | TGTGCCAGCAGCTTATTTTCGACTAGCGGGAGGGCCATCCACAATGAGCAGTTCTTC | . | TRBD2 | TRBJ2-1 | TRBV7-3
CASSQDAGVETQYF | TGTGCCAGCAGCCAAGATGCGGGGGTTGAGACCCAGTACTTC | . | TRBD2 | TRBJ2-5 | TRBV3-1/TRBV3-2
CASLRVAGGRDEQFF | TGTGCCAGCCTCCGGGTAGCGGGAGGGCGCGATGAGCAGTTCTTC | . | TRBD2 | TRBJ2-1 | TRBV7-2
CARSLARVAGGVGLSYEQYF | TGTGCCAGAAGCTTGGCTAGGGTAGCGGGAGGAGTGGGCCTCTCCTACGAGCAGTACTTC | . | TRBD2 | TRBJ2-7 | TRBV5-3
CASSPETGARNYEQYF | TGTGCCAGCAGTCCTGAGACAGGGGCGCGCAACTACGAGCAGTACTTC | . | TRBD1 | TRBJ2-7 | TRBV28
CASSLGLAGSTDTQYF | TGCGCCAGCAGCTTGGGACTAGCGGGATCAACAGATACGCAGTATTTT | once | TRBD2 | TRBJ2-3 | TRBV5-1
CASSSGTIIGAQHF | TGTGCCAGCAGTTCCGGGACAATCATCGGGGCCCAGCATTTT | . | . | TRBJ1-5 | TRBV6-6
CASMVLRQTSYNSPLHF | TGTGCCAGCATGGTGTTAAGGCAGACTAGTTATAATTCACCCCTCCACTTT | . | . | TRBJ1-6 | TRBV27